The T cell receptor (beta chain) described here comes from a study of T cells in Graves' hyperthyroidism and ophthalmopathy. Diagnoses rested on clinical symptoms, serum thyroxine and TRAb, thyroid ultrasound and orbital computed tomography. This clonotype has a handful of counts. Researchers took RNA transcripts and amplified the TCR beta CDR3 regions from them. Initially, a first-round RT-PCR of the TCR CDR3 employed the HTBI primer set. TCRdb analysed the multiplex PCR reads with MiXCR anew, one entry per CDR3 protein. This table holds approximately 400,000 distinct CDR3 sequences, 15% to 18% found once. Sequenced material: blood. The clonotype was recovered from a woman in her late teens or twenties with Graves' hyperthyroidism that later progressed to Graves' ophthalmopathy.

CDR3 residues: CASRPGLLSYNEQFF. The CDR3, as DNA: TGTGCCAGCAGGCCGGGACTCCTCTCCTACAATGAGCAGTTCTTC. This chain joins TRBV6-1 and TRBJ2-1; D is perhaps TRBD2 (6 bases). V was pared by 6 bases and J by 0 bases, with 12 bases between. CDR3 length equals 15 residues. CDR1 MNHNS and CDR2 SASEGT come from the germline V gene.